The present entry profiles one T cell receptor (beta chain) with its context. This entry belongs to a study of blood T cell repertoires in COVID-19. The wider study: Sites across the United States, Italy and Spain contributed samples from acute and convalescent COVID-19. PBMCs, B-cell-depleted T cells, or T cells were the source of the cDNA or gDNA that made up the material.

Here immunoSEQ multiplex PCR was the method, and the copy in TCRdb shows in-frame clones only, minus some. This sample carries 45,000 to 60,000 clones, approximately 90% of them seen once, and the ten largest clones take 2.5% to 3.5%. Germline CDR1 is MNHEY and CDR2 is SMNVEV (reference sequence). V was cut by 4 bases and J by 2 bases, with 9 bases left in between. The CDR3 is 14 residues long. This TCR derives from a man aged 45-65 years with acute or convalescent COVID-19. This chain connects TRBV27 to TRBJ2-1, with a possible D match to TRBD2 (6 bases). Sequenced input: peripheral blood. CDR3 amino acids: CASSSGGTYNEQFF. DNA for the CDR3: TGTGCCAGCAGTTCCGGGGGTACCTACAATGAGCAGTTCTTC.